Given below is one T cell receptor beta chain in context. Its specificity is not known. This specimen comes from a study of blood T cells in healthy people across ages. Findings and limits, study-wide: Both naive CD4+ cell counts and diversity were greater in long-lived donors than in aged donors.

Each of the donors had roughly 10 milliliters of peripheral blood drawn into EDTA-treated Vacutainer tubes. A second 7 to 11 cycle PCR used barcoded and J-beta primers. Each single sample gave us at least 3 million CDR3-containing paired-end reads. TCRdb itself ran the 5' RACE reads through MiXCR, one entry per CDR3 protein. The sample contains 580,000 or so distinct CDR3 sequences, around half of which appear only once. Sequencing was carried out using blood. The receptor's source is a man at least 80 years old in good health.

The DNA for the CDR3 is TGCAGTGCTCCCCCTGGGGGACAGGGCCATAATTCACCCCTCCACTTT. Translating it yields CSAPPGGQGHNSPLHF. The V call is TRBV20-1, the J call TRBJ1-6; 9 bases agree with TRBD1. This CDR3 is 16 amino acids long. Germline V gene data show CDR1 as DFQATT and CDR2 as SNEGSKA (reference sequence). V was clipped by 5 bases and J by 5 bases; unmatched bases: 10.